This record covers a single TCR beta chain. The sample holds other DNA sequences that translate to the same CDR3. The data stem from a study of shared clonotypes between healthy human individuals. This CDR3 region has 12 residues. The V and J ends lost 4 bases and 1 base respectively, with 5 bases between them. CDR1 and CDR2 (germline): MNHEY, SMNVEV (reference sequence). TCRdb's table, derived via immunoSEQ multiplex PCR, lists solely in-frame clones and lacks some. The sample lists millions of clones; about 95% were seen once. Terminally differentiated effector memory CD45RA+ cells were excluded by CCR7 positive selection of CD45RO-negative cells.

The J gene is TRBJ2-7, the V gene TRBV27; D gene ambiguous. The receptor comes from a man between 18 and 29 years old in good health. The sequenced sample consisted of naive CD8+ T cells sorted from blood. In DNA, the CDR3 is TGTGCCAGCAGTTCGGATTCCTACGAGCAGTACTTC. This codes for CASSSDSYEQYF.